One sample yielded the 18 T cell receptor beta chains listed below, sequenced in a study of blood T cell repertoires in COVID-19. Sequenced by immunoSEQ multiplex PCR; TCRdb stores in-frame clones only, minus some. Counted here are about 260,000 clones, 86% occurring once; the ten biggest clones make up about 2.1%. Sequencing was performed on peripheral blood. The receptors stem from a man between 25 and 39 years old with active or convalescent COVID-19.

V usage is TRBV4-2 and J usage is TRBJ2-6; D is ambiguous. Deletions cut 1 base from V and 0 bases from J, with 4 bases between. Germline CDR1 and CDR2: LGHNA and YNFKEQ. The CDR3 loop spans 15 amino acids. For the CDR3, the DNA is TGTGCCAGCAGCCAAGCTGTCTCTGGGGCCAACGTCCTGACTTTC. Protein sequence: CASSQAVSGANVLTF.

The chain employs TRBV5-1 and TRBJ2-2; perhaps TRBD2 as D (6 bases). The V and J ends lost 4 bases and 4 bases respectively, with 14 bases between them. The CDR3 is 15 amino acids. Germline V gene data show CDR1 as SGHRS and CDR2 as YFSETQ. CDR3 amino acids: CASSKEGRGTGELFF. For the CDR3, the DNA is TGCGCCAGCAGCAAGGAGGGTCGCGGCACCGGGGAGCTGTTTTTT.

J is TRBJ1-2 and V is TRBV5-4, with D possibly TRBD1 on 5 matching bases. The germline V gene has CDR1 SGHNT and CDR2 YYREEE (reference sequence). There are 13 residues in the CDR3. The V end lost 0 bases, the J end lost 5 bases, and 8 bases lay between the germline ends. CDR3 region: CASSLDRIYGYTF. As DNA, the CDR3 is TGTGCCAGCAGCTTGGACAGGATTTATGGCTACACCTTC.

V gene TRBV3-1 (or the pseudogene TRBV3-2) combines with J gene TRBJ1-5; D gene unclear. Looked up from germline, CDR1 is LGHDT and CDR2 is YNNKEL (reference sequence). V was cut by 10 bases and J by 1 base, with 23 bases left in between. The CDR3 has 17 amino acids. CDR3 in DNA: TGTGCCAACCCGGACCCCCGGGGTAAGTCGAGCAATCAGCCCCAGCATTTT. Translated: CANPDPRGKSSNQPQHF.

This clone has only a few counts. V and J are TRBV2 and TRBJ1-6; D possibly corresponds to TRBD1 (5 bases). Trimming took 2 bases from V and 0 from J, leaving 11 bases between them. Germline values: CDR1 SNHLY, CDR2 FYNNEI. The CDR3 is 17 residues long. Written as DNA, the CDR3 is TGTGCCAGCAGTGAACAGGGATCGGCCTCCTATAATTCACCCCTCCACTTT. Translation gives CASSEQGSASYNSPLHF.

The chain couples TRBV5-1 to TRBJ1-1; 9 positions agree with TRBD1. CDR3 length equals 16 residues. The germline V gene has CDR1 SGHRS and CDR2 YFSETQ. V dropped 3 bases and J dropped 4; count of bases not matched to a gene: 10. The CDR3 DNA reads as TGCGCCAGCAGCTCCGGGACAGGGCTTCCTGGCACTGAAGCTTTCTTT. It is translated as CASSSGTGLPGTEAFF.

V usage is TRBV9 and J usage is TRBJ2-2; unclear D gene. The CDR3 contains 14 residues. Germline lookup yields CDR1 SGDLS and CDR2 YYNGEE. V was trimmed by 4 bases and J by 2 bases, leaving 9 bases between them. CDR3 loop: CASSPTHNTGELFF. DNA of the CDR3: TGTGCCAGCAGCCCGACACACAACACCGGGGAGCTGTTTTTT.

The chain carries TRBV3-1 (or the pseudogene TRBV3-2) and TRBJ2-3, with 9 bases fitting TRBD2. Germline V gene lookup returns CDR1 LGHDT and CDR2 YNNKEL (reference sequence). The CDR3 has 15 amino acids. V lost 4 bases to trimming and J lost 0 bases; unmatched junction nucleotides: 2. CDR3 nucleotides: TGTGCCAGCAGCCTCAGCGGGGGGAGCACAGATACGCAGTATTTT. Translation: CASSLSGGSTDTQYF.

This chain connects TRBV27 to TRBJ2-2; 8 bases are shared with TRBD1. This CDR3 is built from 18 residues. The germline CDR1 and CDR2 sequences are MNHEY and SMNVEV (reference sequence). V lost 0 bases to trimming and J lost 1 base; unmatched junction nucleotides: 7. The CDR3 is CASSLSRSTGENTGELFF. Written as DNA, the CDR3 is TGTGCCAGCAGTTTATCTCGCTCGACAGGGGAGAACACCGGGGAGCTGTTTTTT.

The chain carries TRBV18 and TRBJ2-7; TRBD2 is a possible D gene (5 bases). V was cut by 6 bases and J by 5 bases, with 11 bases left in between. The CDR3 runs to 12 residues. CDR1 is KGHSH and CDR2 is LQKENI in the germline V gene. The CDR3: CASSGVGDEQYF. The CDR3 region has the DNA TGTGCCAGCTCCGGAGTGGGAGACGAGCAGTACTTC.

This clone was observed a few times. The V gene is TRBV11-3, the J gene TRBJ2-7; 8 bases fit TRBD1. V shed 6 bases, J shed 3 bases, and the junction held 10 bases outside the gene matches. The germline V gene encodes CDR1 SGHNT and CDR2 YENEEA. The CDR3 is 15 amino acids. CDR3 amino acids: CASRRKQGAVYEQYF. The CDR3 DNA follows: TGTGCCAGCAGGCGGAAGCAGGGGGCTGTCTACGAGCAGTACTTC.

Only one count was recorded for this clone. V and J are TRBV5-1 and TRBJ1-1; TRBD1 aligns across 8 bases. The J segment lost 0 bases and the V segment lost 1 base, leaving 5 bases of the junction unmatched. The CDR3 covers 16 residues. Germline values: CDR1 SGHRS, CDR2 YFSETQ. The CDR3 DNA is TGCGCCAGCAGCTTGCGAGGGACAGGTATGAACACTGAAGCTTTCTTT. Translation: CASSLRGTGMNTEAFF. Supplemented by reference TRBV5-1 and TRBJ1-1, the full variable domain reads KAGVTQTPRYLIKTRGQQVTLSCSPISGHRSVSWYQQTPGQGLQFLFEYFSETQRNKGNFPGRFSGRQFSNSRSEMNVSTLELGDSALYLCASSLRGTGMNTEAFFGQGTRLTVV.

In DNA form, the CDR3 reads TGTGCCTGGAATCGTGGCAGTTCTAACTATGGCTACACCTTC. Protein product: CAWNRGSSNYGYTF. The V and J genes are TRBV30 and TRBJ1-2; D uncertain. Trimming cost V 4 bases and J 0 bases, with 12 bases left between them. The CDR3 has 14 residues. Looked up from germline, CDR1 is GTSNPN and CDR2 is SVGIG (reference sequence). The full variable domain, completed using reference TRBV30 and TRBJ1-2, is SQTIHQWPATLVQPVGSPLSLECTVEGTSNPNLYWYRQAAGRGLQLLFYSVGIGQISSEVPQNLSASRPQDRQFILSSKKLLLSDSGFYLCAWNRGSSNYGYTFGSGTRLTVV.

The chain employs TRBV3-1 (or the pseudogene TRBV3-2) and TRBJ1-1; 8 bases fit TRBD1. The CDR3 length is 13 residues. Germline CDR1 LGHDT, CDR2 YNNKEL (reference sequence). The V segment lost 1 base and the J segment 10 bases; nucleotides outside the gene matches: 5. The CDR3 reads CASSQGQGAVAFF. CDR3 DNA sequence: TGTGCCAGCAGCCAAGGTCAGGGGGCCGTAGCTTTCTTT.

This chain connects TRBV6-6 to TRBJ2-1; 9 nucleotides line up with TRBD1. CDR1 is MNHNY, CDR2 SVGAGI, per germline (reference sequence). V gave up 2 bases and J gave up 8 bases; unmatched junction bases: 10. The length of the CDR3 is 16 residues. The CDR3 is CASSYITDRGKDEQFF. In DNA, the CDR3 is TGTGCCAGCAGTTACATTACGGACAGGGGTAAGGATGAGCAGTTCTTC.

The V and J genes are TRBV7-9 and TRBJ2-2; the match to TRBD1 covers 9 bases. The CDR3 has 15 residues. Trimming took 5 bases from V and 4 from J; bases not matched to a gene: 5. Germline lookup yields CDR1 SEHNR and CDR2 FQNEAQ (reference sequence). The CDR3 region is CASSPGQGSTGELFF. CDR3 sequence (DNA): TGTGCCAGCAGCCCCGGACAGGGGAGCACCGGGGAGCTGTTTTTT.

This clone is a singleton in its sample. J is TRBJ2-7 and V is TRBV5-8; D may be TRBD1 (6 bases). Germline lookup yields CDR1 SGHTS and CDR2 YDEGEE. The CDR3 consists of 16 residues. V lost 6 bases to trimming and J lost 0 bases, with 19 bases between them. DNA of the CDR3: TGTGCCAGCACCCTCTACCAGGGGCTACACTCCTACGAGCAGTACTTC. This gives the protein CASTLYQGLHSYEQYF. Complete variable domain (other parts from reference TRBV5-8 and TRBJ2-7): EAGVTQSPTHLIKTRGQQATLRCSPISGHTSVYWYQQALGLGLQFLLWYDEGEERNRGNFPPRFSGRQFPNYSSELNVNALELEDSALYLCASTLYQGLHSYEQYFGPGTRLTVT.

V gene TRBV19 combines with J gene TRBJ1-1, with no clear D. CDR1 and CDR2 from the germline V gene are LNHDA and SQIVND (reference sequence). V was cut by 1 base and J by 6 bases, with 9 bases left in between. The CDR3 runs to 13 residues. Here the CDR3 reads CASSIVPGAEAFF. The CDR3 DNA follows: TGTGCCAGTAGTATAGTCCCCGGGGCTGAAGCTTTCTTT. Full variable domain (rest looked up from reference TRBV19 and TRBJ1-1): DGGITQSPKYLFRKEGQNVTLSCEQNLNHDAMYWYRQDPGQGLRLIYYSQIVNDFQKGDIAEGYSVSREKKESFPLTVTSAQKNPTAFYLCASSIVPGAEAFFGQGTRLTVV.